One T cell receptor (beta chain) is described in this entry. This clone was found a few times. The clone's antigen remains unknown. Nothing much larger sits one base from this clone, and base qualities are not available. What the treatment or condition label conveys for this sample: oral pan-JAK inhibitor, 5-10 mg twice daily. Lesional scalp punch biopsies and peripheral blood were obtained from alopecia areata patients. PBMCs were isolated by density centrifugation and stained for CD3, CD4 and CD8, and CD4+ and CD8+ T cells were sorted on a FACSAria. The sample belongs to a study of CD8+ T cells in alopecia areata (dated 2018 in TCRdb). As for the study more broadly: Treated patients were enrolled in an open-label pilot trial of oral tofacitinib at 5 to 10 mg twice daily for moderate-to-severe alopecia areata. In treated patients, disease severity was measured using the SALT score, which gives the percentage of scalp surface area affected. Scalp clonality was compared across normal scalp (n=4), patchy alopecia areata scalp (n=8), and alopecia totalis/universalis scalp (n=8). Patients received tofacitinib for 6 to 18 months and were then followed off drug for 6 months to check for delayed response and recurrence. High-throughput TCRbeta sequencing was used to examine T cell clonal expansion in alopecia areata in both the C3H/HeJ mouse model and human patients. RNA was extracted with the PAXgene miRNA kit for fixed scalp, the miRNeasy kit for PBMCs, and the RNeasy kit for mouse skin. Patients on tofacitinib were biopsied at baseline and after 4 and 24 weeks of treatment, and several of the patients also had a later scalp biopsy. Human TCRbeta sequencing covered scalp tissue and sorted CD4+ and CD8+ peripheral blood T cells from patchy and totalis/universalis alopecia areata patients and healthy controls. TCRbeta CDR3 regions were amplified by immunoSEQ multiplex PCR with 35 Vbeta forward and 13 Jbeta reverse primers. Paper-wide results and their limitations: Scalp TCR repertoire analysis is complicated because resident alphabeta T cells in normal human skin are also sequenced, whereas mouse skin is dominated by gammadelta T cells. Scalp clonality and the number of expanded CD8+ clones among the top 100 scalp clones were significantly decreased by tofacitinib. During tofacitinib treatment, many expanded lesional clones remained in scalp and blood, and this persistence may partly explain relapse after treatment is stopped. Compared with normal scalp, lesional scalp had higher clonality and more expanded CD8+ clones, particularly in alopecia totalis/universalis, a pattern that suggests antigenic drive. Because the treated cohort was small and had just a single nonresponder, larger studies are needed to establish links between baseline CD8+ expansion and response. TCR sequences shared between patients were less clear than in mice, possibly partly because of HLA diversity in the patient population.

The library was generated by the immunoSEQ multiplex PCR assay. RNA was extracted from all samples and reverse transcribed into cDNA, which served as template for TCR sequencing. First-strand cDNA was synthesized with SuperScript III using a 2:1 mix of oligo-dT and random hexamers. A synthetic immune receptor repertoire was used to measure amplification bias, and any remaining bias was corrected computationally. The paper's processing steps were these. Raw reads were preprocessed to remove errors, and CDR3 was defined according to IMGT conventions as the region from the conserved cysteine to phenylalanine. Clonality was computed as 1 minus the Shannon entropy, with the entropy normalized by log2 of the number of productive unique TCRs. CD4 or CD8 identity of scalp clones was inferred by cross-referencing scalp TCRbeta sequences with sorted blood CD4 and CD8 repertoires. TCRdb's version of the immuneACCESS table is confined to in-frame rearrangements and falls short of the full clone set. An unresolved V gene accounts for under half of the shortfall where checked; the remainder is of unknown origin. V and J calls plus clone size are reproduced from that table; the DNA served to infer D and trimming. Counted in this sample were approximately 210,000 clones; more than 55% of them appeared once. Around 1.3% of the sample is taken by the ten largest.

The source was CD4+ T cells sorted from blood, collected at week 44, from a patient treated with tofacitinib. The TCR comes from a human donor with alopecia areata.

The sequenced DNA: TGTGCCAGCAGCTTCGGGGGAGATAGCACAGATACGCAGTATTTT. The resulting protein is CASSFGGDSTDTQYF. The V and J genes are TRBV7-2 and TRBJ2-3, with TRBD2 perhaps the D gene, on 6 matching bases. Inclusive of the bounding cysteine and phenylalanine, the CDR3 is 15 residues long. Only CDR3 DNA remains: 45 bases, in frame from the first base. Trimming takes 3 bases from V and 0 bases from J, and the germline ends sit 10 bases apart. From a lookup of the germline V gene, CDR1 and CDR2 are SGHTA and FQGNSA.